This entry describes one TCR beta chain. What it recognizes is unknown. This sample was included in a study of T cells in Graves' hyperthyroidism and ophthalmopathy. Study as a whole: Pretreatment peripheral blood was obtained at initial diagnosis.

Study outcomes and limitations: Separation of ophthalmopathy from stable hyperthyroidism was achieved by a 13 V-J model.

In patients aged 18 to 65, hyperthyroidism was newly diagnosed, with duration under 2 months. Diagnosing involved the use of clinical symptoms, serum thyroxine and TRAb, thyroid ultrasound and orbital computed tomography. TCR beta CDR3 sequences were amplified from RNA transcripts. The HTBI set primed first-round TCR CDR3 RT-PCR. TCRdb itself ran the multiplex PCR reads through MiXCR, one entry per CDR3 protein. The repertoire holds around 340,000 distinct CDR3 sequences, with roughly 23% as singletons. The sample comprised blood. The sequence was collected from a woman aged 50 to 60 with Graves' hyperthyroidism.

The CDR3 loop reads CATSRGVAGANEQFF. CDR3 sequence (DNA): TGTGCCACCAGCAGAGGCGTAGCGGGGGCAAATGAGCAGTTCTTC. The chain joins TRBV15 to TRBJ2-1; 9 bases are a match to TRBD2. CDR3 length equals 15 residues. Trimming at V came to 1 base and at J to 7 bases, leaving 5 bases not matched to a gene. The V gene's germline CDR1 is LNHNV and CDR2 YYDKDF (reference sequence).